The 25 T cell receptor beta chains reported below all come from one sample, sequenced in a study of T cell responses to AZD1222 COVID-19 vaccine. Method: immunoSEQ multiplex PCR; TCRdb's copy keeps in-frame clones and lacks some. The sample has approximately 130,000 clones, about 89% seen once; the top ten hold approximately 5.1%. The material sequenced was peripheral blood, taken on day 0 of AZD1222 vaccination. These receptor sequences come from an adult in good health.

The chain uses TRBV6-1 and TRBJ1-2, with D possibly matching TRBD1 (5 bases). The CDR3 spans 16 residues. Deletions cut 1 base from V and 7 bases from J, with 19 bases between. Looked up from germline, CDR1 is MNHNS and CDR2 is SASEGT. CDR3 in amino acids: CASSEVPGATNGGYTF. CDR3 nucleotides: TGTGCCAGCAGTGAAGTTCCTGGGGCAACAAACGGTGGCTACACCTTC.

This clone appeared a single time. The V gene is TRBV29-1, the J gene TRBJ2-1; TRBD1 might be the D (6 bases). This CDR3 has 14 amino acids. Germline V CDR1 and CDR2: SQVTM, ANQGSEA. The V end was cut by 4 bases, the J end by 5 bases, with 15 bases between. CDR3 coding DNA: TGCAGCGTTGGGGGGCCCGCTGGCGACAATGAGCAGTTCTTC. This gives the protein CSVGGPAGDNEQFF.

The rearrangement links TRBV6-5 to TRBJ1-2, with D unclear. The length of the CDR3 is 14 residues. V was trimmed by 2 bases and J by 0 bases, leaving 7 bases between them. The germline V gene has CDR1 MNHEY and CDR2 SVGAGI. The CDR3 DNA is TGTGCCAGCAGTTACAGGCAGGCTAACTATGGCTACACCTTC. Protein: CASSYRQANYGYTF.

The CDR3 DNA reads TGTGCCAGCTCACCTGGGCAGGATTATGGCTACACCTTC. Protein sequence: CASSPGQDYGYTF. The chain couples TRBV18 to TRBJ1-2, with D unclear. Per the germline V gene, CDR1 is KGHSH and CDR2 is LQKENI. V lost 3 bases, J lost 5 bases, and 10 bases lay in between. This CDR3 spans 13 amino acids.

The rearrangement joins TRBV6-4 to TRBJ2-1, with D possibly TRBD2 on 6 matching bases. The CDR3 sequence is 13 residues long. Germline lookup yields CDR1 MRHNA and CDR2 SNTAGT. V was shortened by 4 bases and J by 2 bases, with 6 bases between the two germline ends. For the CDR3, the DNA is TGTGCCAGCAGTGTAGCGGCCTACAATGAGCAGTTCTTC. Translating it yields CASSVAAYNEQFF.

The chain is built from TRBV5-4 and TRBJ2-5, with a possible D match to TRBD2 (6 bases). CDR3 size: 14 residues. CDR1 SGHNT and CDR2 YYREEE come from the germline V gene (reference sequence). The V gene lost 4 bases and the J gene lost 2 bases, with 12 bases spanning the gap. For the CDR3, the DNA is TGTGCCAGCAGCGTATCTAGCGATCAAGAGACCCAGTACTTC. The encoded protein is CASSVSSDQETQYF.

The chain combines TRBV6-6 with TRBJ1-3; D is perhaps TRBD1 (5 bases). This CDR3 has 15 residues. CDR1 MNHNY and CDR2 SVGAGI come from the germline V gene (reference sequence). V was cut by 8 bases and J by 0 bases, with 14 bases left in between. The CDR3 DNA is TGTGCCAGCGTGAGGGACGGTAGCTCTGGAAACACCATATATTTT. It yields the protein CASVRDGSSGNTIYF.

J is TRBJ1-5 and V is TRBV6-5; D might be TRBD1 (5 bases). Trimming cost V 6 bases and J 3 bases, with 15 bases left between them. This CDR3 region has 15 residues. Germline loops: CDR1 MNHEY, CDR2 SVGAGI. CDR3 coding DNA: TGTGCCAGCAGCCCGGGGCGGCCCCTCAATCAGCCCCAGCATTTT. Translating it yields CASSPGRPLNQPQHF.

This clone was seen only a few times. The chain has TRBV3-1 (or the pseudogene TRBV3-2) and TRBJ2-5; 8 bases align to TRBD1. V dropped 5 bases and J dropped 4; count of bases not matched to a gene: 9. This CDR3 spans 15 amino acids. In germline, CDR1 is LGHDT, CDR2 YNNKEL (reference sequence). CDR3: CASSTRTGMGETQYF. CDR3 nucleotide sequence: TGTGCCAGCAGCACCCGGACAGGGATGGGAGAGACCCAGTACTTC.

The V and J genes are TRBV19 and TRBJ1-6, with D unclear. This CDR3 has 14 residues. Trimming cost V 5 bases and J 5 bases, with 10 bases left between them. Germline V CDR1 and CDR2: LNHDA, SQIVND (reference sequence). This chain's CDR3 is CASSGQTNNSPLHF. The DNA for the CDR3 is TGTGCCAGTAGTGGCCAGACAAATAATTCACCCCTCCACTTT.

The chain uses TRBV9 and TRBJ2-7; 9 nucleotides match TRBD1. After removal of 3 bases from V and 9 bases from J, the junction contained 7 bases not matched to a gene. CDR1 is SGDLS and CDR2 is YYNGEE in the germline V gene. The CDR3 length is 13 residues. The CDR3 reads CASSGGTGQVQYF. The CDR3 bases are TGTGCCAGCAGCGGGGGGACAGGGCAAGTGCAGTACTTC. Full variable domain (outside the CDR3, taken from reference TRBV9 and TRBJ2-7): DSGVTQTPKHLITATGQRVTLRCSPRSGDLSVYWYQQSLDQGLQFLIQYYNGEERAKGNILERFSAQQFPDLHSELNLSSLELGDSALYFCASSGGTGQVQYFGPGTRLTVT.

The V call is TRBV6-5, the J call TRBJ1-3; D unclear. V was trimmed by 6 bases and J by 0 bases, leaving 12 bases between them. This CDR3 has 15 residues. Germline lookup yields CDR1 MNHEY and CDR2 SVGAGI. CDR3 residues: CASSRKVGSGNTIYF. For the CDR3, the DNA is TGTGCCAGCAGCCGAAAGGTGGGCTCTGGAAACACCATATATTTT.

The rearrangement links TRBV2 to TRBJ2-5; D not certain. Germline V lookup: CDR1 SNHLY, CDR2 FYNNEI. Trimming took off 4 bases at V and 5 bases at J, with 11 bases between the two ends. The CDR3 sequence is 13 residues long. The CDR3, as DNA: TGTGCCAGCAGTGTCGAGTTGCGGGAGACCCAGTACTTC. Protein sequence: CASSVELRETQYF. Combining the CDR3 with reference TRBV2 and TRBJ2-5 gives the whole variable domain EPEVTQTPSHQVTQMGQEVILRCVPISNHLYFYWYRQILGQKVEFLVSFYNNEISEKSEIFDDQFSVERPDGSNFTLKIRSTKLEDSAMYFCASSVELRETQYFGPGTRLLVL.

This clone was counted a few times. The J gene is TRBJ2-3, the V gene TRBV12-3 or TRBV12-4, with a weak D call TRBD1 (5 bases). This CDR3 is built from 11 residues. Trimming took 8 bases from V and 9 from J, leaving 12 bases between them. CDR3 protein: CASPRKGTQYF. DNA for the CDR3: TGTGCCAGCCCTCGAAAGGGGACGCAGTATTTT.

J is TRBJ1-1 and V is TRBV5-1; no clear D gene. The germline V and J ends were trimmed by 4 bases and 1 base, with 8 bases remaining between them. Germline CDR1 is SGHRS and CDR2 is YFSETQ. The CDR3 is made up of 13 amino acids. CDR3 nucleotides: TGCGCCAGCAGCGAACCGCAGAACACTGAAGCTTTCTTT. It is translated as CASSEPQNTEAFF.

The chain uses TRBV9 and TRBJ1-2, with a possible D match to TRBD1 (5 bases). The germline V and J ends were trimmed by 0 bases and 2 bases, with 17 bases remaining between them. Germline lookup yields CDR1 SGDLS and CDR2 YYNGEE. The CDR3 is 17 residues long. The CDR3 nucleotides are TGTGCCAGCAGCGTAGCATTAGGGGACCAACACAACTATGGCTACACCTTC. Protein product: CASSVALGDQHNYGYTF.

This sequence joins TRBV5-5 and TRBJ2-7; 8 nucleotides line up with TRBD1. CDR1 SGHKS and CDR2 YYEKEE come from the germline V gene (reference sequence). The CDR3 is 16 residues long. V trimming: 4 bases; J trimming: 4 bases; junction bases outside the gene matches: 13. The CDR3 nucleotides are TGTGCCAGCAGCCAACCTCTGCGGCGGGACAGGTACGAGCAGTACTTC. This gives the protein CASSQPLRRDRYEQYF.

The chain joins TRBV13 to TRBJ2-7; the match to TRBD2 covers 9 bases. Germline V gives CDR1 PRHDT, CDR2 FYEKMQ (reference sequence). This CDR3 is built from 15 residues. The V and J ends lost 5 bases and 4 bases, in that order; junction bases with no gene match: 9. The CDR3 DNA sequence: TGTGCCAGCAGCCCCCGGGGTAGCGGGGGATACGAGCAGTACTTC. This codes for CASSPRGSGGYEQYF.

This clone has more than one count but fewer than ten. The chain links TRBV25-1 to TRBJ1-2; no clear D gene. The germline V gene has CDR1 MGHDK and CDR2 SYGVNS. This CDR3 comprises 12 residues. Trimming shortened V by 5 bases and J by 6 bases, and 10 bases separated the two germline ends. The CDR3: CASSTGKDGYTF. In DNA, the CDR3 is TGTGCCAGCAGTACGGGAAAGGATGGCTACACCTTC.

The rearrangement links TRBV29-1 to TRBJ2-6; 9 nucleotides agree with TRBD1. The germline CDR1 and CDR2 sequences are SQVTM and ANQGSEA. The CDR3 sequence is 16 residues long. The J segment lost 0 bases and the V segment lost 8 bases, leaving 8 bases of the junction unmatched. CDR3 region: CSIWTGDHSGANVLTF. The CDR3, as DNA: TGCAGCATATGGACAGGGGACCACTCTGGGGCCAACGTCCTGACTTTC.

The CDR3 region has the DNA TGTGCCAGCAGTTCCCGCCCTCACAAAGGACAGGGGGTACAGCCCCAGCATTTT. Protein product: CASSSRPHKGQGVQPQHF. The V and J genes are TRBV28 and TRBJ1-5; 10 bases line up with TRBD1. CDR3 size: 18 residues. CDR1 and CDR2 from the germline V gene are MDHEN and SYDVKM. V lost 4 bases and J lost 7; bases outside the gene matches: 16.

CDR3 sequence: CASTLGLRRADTQYF. CDR3 nucleotides: TGTGCCAGCACACTAGGCTTGCGTAGGGCAGATACGCAGTATTTT. The chain uses TRBV3-1 (or the pseudogene TRBV3-2) and TRBJ2-3; D is perhaps TRBD2 (5 bases). CDR1 and CDR2 from the germline V gene are LGHDT and YNNKEL (reference sequence). The CDR3 extends over 15 amino acids. The germline V and J ends were trimmed by 7 bases and 4 bases, with 18 bases remaining between them.

The chain links TRBV20-1 to TRBJ2-1; D remains unclear. V was cut by 2 bases and J by 5 bases, with 4 bases left in between. The germline gives CDR1 DFQATT, CDR2 SNEGSKA (reference sequence). The CDR3 contains 11 residues. Here the CDR3 reads CSARRNNEQFF. In nucleotides, the CDR3 is TGCAGTGCTAGAAGAAACAATGAGCAGTTCTTC.

The chain carries TRBV7-8 and TRBJ2-1, with 8 positions matching TRBD1. The V gene's germline CDR1 is SGHVS and CDR2 FQNEAQ. Losses at the gene ends were 2 bases for V and 6 bases for J; bases not matched to a gene: 3. The CDR3 sequence is 14 residues long. CDR3 DNA: TGTGCCAGCAGCTTACAGGGGGCAGGCAATGAGCAGTTCTTC. Translating gives CASSLQGAGNEQFF.

J is TRBJ2-7 and V is TRBV27; D not resolved. Germline V gene lookup returns CDR1 MNHEY and CDR2 SMNVEV (reference sequence). Deletions cut 2 bases from V and 5 bases from J, with 13 bases between. CDR3 length: 14 residues. The CDR3 protein is CASSLSGNLDEQYF. CDR3 bases: TGTGCCAGCAGTTTAAGTGGGAACCTCGACGAGCAGTACTTC.